This is a list of T cell receptor beta chains from one sample in a study of cytotoxic CD8 clonotypes in ibrutinib-treated CLL. This table comes from immunoSEQ multiplex PCR, and its TCRdb copy is limited to in-frame clones, with some not included. The sample has approximately 53,000 clones, over 80% seen once; the top ten hold just over 20%. The source material was PBMCs, sampled after 24 months of ibrutinib treatment. The origin of the receptors is a human donor with chronic lymphocytic leukemia. Both conserved end residues are part of each CDR3. The D gene is left open where the match is weak.

CDR3 protein: CASSYRTGEGTEAFF; D gene: TRBD1; CDR3 length: 15; J gene: TRBJ1-1; V gene: TRBV6-6
CDR3 protein: CASSPPPHRGGNTIYF; D gene: TRBD1; CDR3 length: 16; J gene: TRBJ1-3; V gene: TRBV11-3
CDR3 protein: CAWTMGQQLSGNTIYF; D gene: TRBD1; CDR3 length: 16; J gene: TRBJ1-3; V gene: TRBV30
CDR3 protein: CASSLTGLNQPQHF; D gene: -; CDR3 length: 14; J gene: TRBJ1-5; V gene: TRBV5-6
CDR3 protein: CASSQETRGKGYTF; D gene: TRBD1; CDR3 length: 14; J gene: TRBJ1-2; V gene: TRBV4-1
CDR3 protein: CASSLGGTGYTEAFF; D gene: TRBD1; CDR3 length: 15; J gene: TRBJ1-1; V gene: TRBV5-4
CDR3 protein: CATNPRGGYSGNTIYF; D gene: -; CDR3 length: 16; J gene: TRBJ1-3; V gene: TRBV10-3
CDR3 protein: CASSAGTGVRNEQFF; D gene: TRBD1; CDR3 length: 15; J gene: TRBJ2-1; V gene: TRBV9
CDR3 protein: CASSKPGTSLFF; D gene: TRBD2; CDR3 length: 12; J gene: TRBJ2-1; V gene: TRBV7-9
CDR3 protein: CASMAGSGNQPQHF; D gene: -; CDR3 length: 14; J gene: TRBJ1-5; V gene: TRBV19
CDR3 protein: CAISGRVFGNTIYF; D gene: -; CDR3 length: 14; J gene: TRBJ1-3; V gene: TRBV6-1
CDR3 protein: CASSLGGALKETQYF; D gene: -; CDR3 length: 15; J gene: TRBJ2-5; V gene: TRBV28
CDR3 protein: CASRTSGTYEQYF; D gene: TRBD2; CDR3 length: 13; J gene: TRBJ2-7; V gene: TRBV19
CDR3 protein: CASSPEGGRSNQPQHF; D gene: -; CDR3 length: 16; J gene: TRBJ1-5; V gene: TRBV18
CDR3 protein: CASSPVRTGGFGANVLTF; D gene: TRBD1; CDR3 length: 18; J gene: TRBJ2-6; V gene: TRBV18
CDR3 protein: CASSKTSGRGYEQYF; D gene: TRBD2; CDR3 length: 15; J gene: TRBJ2-7; V gene: TRBV19
CDR3 protein: CASSDAGNTDTQYF; D gene: -; CDR3 length: 14; J gene: TRBJ2-3; V gene: TRBV2
CDR3 protein: CASSPEYDTGELFF; D gene: -; CDR3 length: 14; J gene: TRBJ2-2; V gene: TRBV6-1
CDR3 protein: CASSVAKTGAYGYTF; D gene: TRBD1; CDR3 length: 15; J gene: TRBJ1-2; V gene: TRBV9
CDR3 protein: CASSLAHRTDYNEQFF; D gene: -; CDR3 length: 16; J gene: TRBJ2-1; V gene: TRBV5-6
CDR3 protein: CAWSADRASGYTF; D gene: TRBD1; CDR3 length: 13; J gene: TRBJ1-2; V gene: TRBV30
CDR3 protein: CASVRTGGQPQHF; D gene: TRBD1; CDR3 length: 13; J gene: TRBJ1-5; V gene: TRBV2
CDR3 protein: CASSGLRGPPDTQYF; D gene: -; CDR3 length: 15; J gene: TRBJ2-3; V gene: TRBV7-9
CDR3 protein: CASTTMAPWSEQFF; D gene: -; CDR3 length: 14; J gene: TRBJ2-1; V gene: TRBV7-2
CDR3 protein: CASSLAQASGNTEAFF; D gene: -; CDR3 length: 16; J gene: TRBJ1-1; V gene: TRBV7-9
CDR3 protein: CASSLRGQPQHF; D gene: -; CDR3 length: 12; J gene: TRBJ1-5; V gene: TRBV5-6
CDR3 protein: CASRLSQGAGAAFF; D gene: -; CDR3 length: 14; J gene: TRBJ1-1; V gene: TRBV2
CDR3 protein: CASSADSNYGYTF; D gene: -; CDR3 length: 13; J gene: TRBJ1-2; V gene: TRBV2
CDR3 protein: CAIRGPAENTGELFF; D gene: -; CDR3 length: 15; J gene: TRBJ2-2; V gene: TRBV10-3
CDR3 protein: CSATLGAGLFF; D gene: -; CDR3 length: 11; J gene: TRBJ1-4; V gene: TRBV20-1
CDR3 protein: CAWSGGTGGKPQHF; D gene: TRBD1; CDR3 length: 14; J gene: TRBJ1-5; V gene: TRBV30
CDR3 protein: CASSSKSHQPQHF; D gene: -; CDR3 length: 13; J gene: TRBJ1-5; V gene: TRBV2
CDR3 protein: CANLTSTYNEQFF; D gene: -; CDR3 length: 13; J gene: TRBJ2-1; V gene: TRBV6-1
CDR3 protein: CASRGGGGSNYGYTF; D gene: -; CDR3 length: 15; J gene: TRBJ1-2; V gene: TRBV5-4
CDR3 protein: CASSLLPSVGEQYF; D gene: -; CDR3 length: 14; J gene: TRBJ2-7; V gene: TRBV11-2
CDR3 protein: CASSLDGSGRYNEQFF; D gene: TRBD2; CDR3 length: 16; J gene: TRBJ2-1; V gene: TRBV11-2
CDR3 protein: CASRQVASGRAGYNEQFF; D gene: TRBD2; CDR3 length: 18; J gene: TRBJ2-1; V gene: TRBV19
CDR3 protein: CASSIPPGLGNTIYF; D gene: -; CDR3 length: 15; J gene: TRBJ1-3; V gene: TRBV19
CDR3 protein: CAIKGSALNTEAFF; D gene: -; CDR3 length: 14; J gene: TRBJ1-1; V gene: TRBV10-3
CDR3 protein: CASSFPYPETAGTSSYEQYF; D gene: TRBD2; CDR3 length: 20; J gene: TRBJ2-7; V gene: TRBV28
CDR3 protein: CASSPQGRFPSGANVLTF; D gene: -; CDR3 length: 18; J gene: TRBJ2-6; V gene: TRBV18
CDR3 protein: CASSANSNQPQHF; D gene: -; CDR3 length: 13; J gene: TRBJ1-5; V gene: TRBV6-1
CDR3 protein: CASSPSDRGARGYTF; D gene: TRBD1; CDR3 length: 15; J gene: TRBJ1-2; V gene: TRBV28
CDR3 protein: CASSPNGPTGELFF; D gene: -; CDR3 length: 14; J gene: TRBJ2-2; V gene: TRBV18
CDR3 protein: CASTLGSLAGELFF; D gene: -; CDR3 length: 14; J gene: TRBJ2-2; V gene: TRBV6-6
CDR3 protein: CAWSQTAEKLFF; D gene: -; CDR3 length: 12; J gene: TRBJ1-4; V gene: TRBV30
CDR3 protein: CASSLGQGARNEQFF; D gene: TRBD1; CDR3 length: 15; J gene: TRBJ2-1; V gene: TRBV5-1
CDR3 protein: CASSGSGLGLTEAFF; D gene: -; CDR3 length: 15; J gene: TRBJ1-1; V gene: TRBV5-5
CDR3 protein: CASRGREYNEQFF; D gene: TRBD2; CDR3 length: 13; J gene: TRBJ2-1; V gene: TRBV28
CDR3 protein: CAWQVTTRVEQYF; D gene: -; CDR3 length: 13; J gene: TRBJ2-7; V gene: TRBV30
CDR3 protein: CASSPGLAGEVTKNIQYF; D gene: TRBD2; CDR3 length: 18; J gene: TRBJ2-4; V gene: TRBV27
CDR3 protein: CASSPFLFLLNEKLFF; D gene: -; CDR3 length: 16; J gene: TRBJ1-4; V gene: TRBV5-4
CDR3 protein: CASRQWNTEAFF; D gene: -; CDR3 length: 12; J gene: TRBJ1-1; V gene: TRBV7-2
CDR3 protein: CASSEQIENTEAFF; D gene: -; CDR3 length: 14; J gene: TRBJ1-1; V gene: TRBV18
CDR3 protein: CASSYGRLAGYEQYF; D gene: TRBD2; CDR3 length: 15; J gene: TRBJ2-7; V gene: TRBV6-5